One and the same sample provided the 6 T cell receptor beta chains below, sequenced in a study of blood T cells in healthy people across ages. Combining a sample-barcoded 5' primer with a J-beta primer mix, a second PCR ran for about 7 to 11 cycles. Using its own MiXCR run on the 5' RACE reads, TCRdb lists one record per CDR3 protein. This table has about 1.1 million distinct CDR3 sequences, under 40% appearing once. The source material was blood. The source is a man younger than 35 in good health.

The sample holds a few counts of this clonotype. The V gene is TRBV4-3, the J gene TRBJ2-6; D may be TRBD2 (6 bases). The germline V and J ends were trimmed by 1 base and 3 bases, with 10 bases remaining between them. Germline CDR1 is LGHNA and CDR2 is YSLEER. The CDR3 sequence is 16 residues long. CDR3 coding DNA: TGCGCCAGCAGCCAAGTAGGAGGGTTTGGGGCCAACGTCCTGACTTTC. It codes for CASSQVGGFGANVLTF.

This rearrangement joins TRBV14 to TRBJ1-4; TRBD1 is a possible D gene (5 bases). CDR3 length: 17 amino acids. Trimming cost V 1 base and J 4 bases, with 16 bases left between them. CDR1 and CDR2 (germline): SGHDN, FVKESK. CDR3 amino acids: CASSQVGGARVNEKLFF. CDR3 nucleotides: TGTGCCAGCAGCCAAGTAGGAGGGGCGCGGGTTAATGAAAAACTGTTTTTT. Full variable domain (remainder filled in from reference TRBV14 and TRBJ1-4): EAGVTQFPSHSVIEKGQTVTLRCDPISGHDNLYWYRRVMGKEIKFLLHFVKESKQDESGMPNNRFLAERTGGTYSTLKVQPAELEDSGVYFCASSQVGGARVNEKLFFGSGTQLSVL.

The chain uses TRBV29-1 and TRBJ2-5; TRBD2 might be the D (5 bases). The ends were cut back, 7 bases at V and 1 base at J, with 10 bases in the middle. The length of the CDR3 is 12 residues. Germline V lookup: CDR1 SQVTM, CDR2 ANQGSEA. The CDR3 DNA is TGCAGCGGCCCGGGAATCCAAGAGACCCAGTACTTC. Residues: CSGPGIQETQYF.

The rearrangement links TRBV20-1 to TRBJ1-1; 9 bases fit TRBD1. J gave up 4 bases and V 6 bases, and 9 bases lay outside the gene matches. The CDR3 totals 14 residues. Germline V lookup: CDR1 DFQATT, CDR2 SNEGSKA (reference sequence). The CDR3 spells CSASRDRASTEAFF. The CDR3 nucleotides read TGCAGTGCCTCCCGGGACAGGGCCAGCACTGAAGCTTTCTTT.

This rearrangement joins TRBV20-1 to TRBJ2-5, with 13 bases that match TRBD2. The CDR3 has 14 residues. V was pared by 5 bases and J by 1 base, with 1 base of the junction left unmatched. CDR1 is DFQATT, CDR2 SNEGSKA, per germline (reference sequence). The CDR3 reads CSAGTSGTQETQYF. DNA of the CDR3: TGCAGTGCTGGGACTAGCGGGACCCAAGAGACCCAGTACTTC.

This clonotype was counted between two and nine times. J is TRBJ1-2 and V is TRBV2; a possible D gene is TRBD1 (5 bases). There are 16 residues in the CDR3. V was trimmed by 3 bases and J by 0 bases, leaving 14 bases between them. Per the germline V gene, CDR1 is SNHLY and CDR2 is FYNNEI. CDR3 in amino acids: CASSEVVGPANYGYTF. In DNA, the CDR3 is TGTGCCAGCAGTGAGGTGGTGGGGCCAGCTAACTATGGCTACACCTTC.